These T cell receptor beta chains were read from a single sample in a study of type 1 regulatory T cells. TCRdb passed the reads through MiXCR, listing each CDR3 protein once. This sample has about 68,000 distinct CDR3 sequences, with about 60% found just once. These TCRs are of unknown antigen specificity. The sequenced sample consisted of cultured T cells, either the whole culture or a sorted T cell fraction (not recorded which). The source is a human donor in good health. The CDR3 runs from the conserved cysteine through the conserved F or W. D genes are given only for firm matches. Clone size is stated in some rows and not others, as once, few, many or a class when expanded.

clone size: few; V gene: TRBV2; J gene: TRBJ2-7; CDR3 length: 12; D gene: TRBD2; CDR3 DNA: TGTGCCAAGTCTAGCGGGAGGGACGAGCAGTACTTC; CDR3 protein: CAKSSGRDEQYF
clone size: many; V gene: TRBV28; J gene: TRBJ2-7; CDR3 length: 11; D gene: NA; CDR3 DNA: TGTGCCAGCAGTTTAGCCTACGAGCAGTACTTC; CDR3 protein: CASSLAYEQYF
clone size: NA; V gene: TRBV28; J gene: TRBJ2-4; CDR3 length: 14; D gene: TRBD2; CDR3 DNA: TGTGCCAGCGGCCCGGGAGGCCCCAAAAACATTCAGTACTTC; CDR3 protein: CASGPGGPKNIQYF
clone size: NA; V gene: TRBV6-1; J gene: TRBJ2-7; CDR3 length: 12; D gene: NA; CDR3 DNA: TGTGCCAGCACGGACAGCGCCTACGAGCAGTACTTC; CDR3 protein: CASTDSAYEQYF
clone size: NA; V gene: TRBV12-3/TRBV12-4; J gene: TRBJ2-2; CDR3 length: 15; D gene: TRBD1; CDR3 DNA: TGTGCCAGCAGAACAGGGGGCCAGGACACCGGGGAGCTGTTTTTT; CDR3 protein: CASRTGGQDTGELFF
clone size: NA; V gene: TRBV20-1; J gene: TRBJ1-5; CDR3 length: 14; D gene: NA; CDR3 DNA: TGCAGTGCTAGTGCCAGCATATCTTTGAATGCCCAGCATTTT; CDR3 protein: CSASASISLNAQHF
clone size: NA; V gene: TRBV20-1; J gene: TRBJ2-5; CDR3 length: 16; D gene: TRBD2; CDR3 DNA: TGCAGTGCGGCGGATTCTAGCGGGAGGGCCCCAGGGACCCAGTACTTC; CDR3 protein: CSAADSSGRAPGTQYF
clone size: NA; V gene: TRBV5-4; J gene: TRBJ2-3; CDR3 length: 15; D gene: NA; CDR3 DNA: TGTGCCAGCAGCTCACCCCGGACAGGCACAGATACGCAGTATTTT; CDR3 protein: CASSSPRTGTDTQYF
clone size: NA; V gene: TRBV12-3/TRBV12-4; J gene: TRBJ2-1; CDR3 length: 16; D gene: NA; CDR3 DNA: TGTGCCAGCATAACAGGGTTGGCGGGAGTATTCAATGAGCAGTTCTTC; CDR3 protein: CASITGLAGVFNEQFF
clone size: NA; V gene: TRBV20-1; J gene: TRBJ2-1; CDR3 length: 17; D gene: NA; CDR3 DNA: TGCAGTGCTAGAGATCCTACAGGGCTCGGGGGCTACAATGAGCAGTTCTTC; CDR3 protein: CSARDPTGLGGYNEQFF
clone size: few; V gene: TRBV3-1; J gene: TRBJ2-5; CDR3 length: 14; D gene: NA; CDR3 DNA: TGTGCCAGCAGCCCTAGCTTAAGGGTAGAGACCCAGTACTTC; CDR3 protein: CASSPSLRVETQYF
clone size: NA; V gene: TRBV18; J gene: TRBJ2-1; CDR3 length: 13; D gene: NA; CDR3 DNA: TGTGCCAGCTCAAGAGGGACCATCAATAAGCAGTTCTTC; CDR3 protein: CASSRGTINKQFF
clone size: few; V gene: TRBV28; J gene: TRBJ1-2; CDR3 length: 14; D gene: TRBD1; CDR3 DNA: TGTGCCAGCCGGACGGGACAGGGCATCTATGGCTACACCTTC; CDR3 protein: CASRTGQGIYGYTF
clone size: NA; V gene: TRBV25-1; J gene: TRBJ1-4; CDR3 length: 14; D gene: TRBD1; CDR3 DNA: TGTGCCAGCAGTGAGACAGGGCCAAATGAAAAACTGTTTTTT; CDR3 protein: CASSETGPNEKLFF
clone size: few; V gene: TRBV7-8; J gene: TRBJ2-5; CDR3 length: 14; D gene: NA; CDR3 DNA: TGTGCCAGCAGCCGCGGACGGTCACAAGAGACCCAGTACTTC; CDR3 protein: CASSRGRSQETQYF
clone size: NA; V gene: TRBV20-1; J gene: TRBJ1-1; CDR3 length: 13; D gene: NA; CDR3 DNA: TGCAGTGCTAGGGGGGGAGCAGACACTGAAGCTTTCTTT; CDR3 protein: CSARGGADTEAFF
clone size: NA; V gene: TRBV29-1; J gene: TRBJ2-1; CDR3 length: 17; D gene: TRBD2; CDR3 DNA: TGCAGCGCCTCAGGGACTAGCGGGAGAGGAACCTACAATGAGCAGTTCTTC; CDR3 protein: CSASGTSGRGTYNEQFF
clone size: NA; V gene: TRBV28; J gene: TRBJ2-3; CDR3 length: 11; D gene: NA; CDR3 DNA: TGTGCCAGCAGTGTTAAAGATACGCAGTATTTT; CDR3 protein: CASSVKDTQYF
clone size: NA; V gene: TRBV10-2; J gene: TRBJ2-2; CDR3 length: 13; D gene: TRBD1; CDR3 DNA: TGCGCCAGCAGTCCCCAGGGGGCCGGGGAGCTGTTTTTT; CDR3 protein: CASSPQGAGELFF
clone size: NA; V gene: TRBV25-1; J gene: TRBJ2-7; CDR3 length: 13; D gene: NA; CDR3 DNA: TGTGCCAGCAGTGCACGGAACTCCTACGAGCAGTACTTC; CDR3 protein: CASSARNSYEQYF
clone size: NA; V gene: TRBV27; J gene: TRBJ1-5; CDR3 length: 17; D gene: NA; CDR3 DNA: TGTGCCAGCAGCCCAGCCTCATGGACCGCCGGCAATCAGCCCCAGCATTTT; CDR3 protein: CASSPASWTAGNQPQHF
clone size: NA; V gene: TRBV5-1; J gene: TRBJ2-3; CDR3 length: 13; D gene: NA; CDR3 DNA: TGCGCCAGCAAGGTTCAGGGAACAGATACGCAGTATTTT; CDR3 protein: CASKVQGTDTQYF
clone size: NA; V gene: TRBV20-1; J gene: TRBJ1-6; CDR3 length: 15; D gene: NA; CDR3 DNA: TGCAGTGCTAGAACGAACAGGACATATAATTCACCCCTCCACTTT; CDR3 protein: CSARTNRTYNSPLHF
clone size: NA; V gene: TRBV12-3/TRBV12-4; J gene: TRBJ2-1; CDR3 length: 14; D gene: NA; CDR3 DNA: TGTGCCAGCGAACCTTCCGGGACCTACAATGAGCAGTTCTTC; CDR3 protein: CASEPSGTYNEQFF
clone size: NA; V gene: TRBV7-3; J gene: TRBJ2-2; CDR3 length: 13; D gene: NA; CDR3 DNA: TGTGCCAGCAGCCCCCAGTTGTCCGGGGAGCTGTTTTTT; CDR3 protein: CASSPQLSGELFF
clone size: NA; V gene: TRBV24-1; J gene: TRBJ2-3; CDR3 length: 15; D gene: NA; CDR3 DNA: TGTGCCACCAGTGATTTTACGGTTGGCACAGATACGCAGTATTTT; CDR3 protein: CATSDFTVGTDTQYF
clone size: NA; V gene: TRBV5-1; J gene: TRBJ2-6; CDR3 length: 16; D gene: NA; CDR3 DNA: TGCGCCAGCAGCTTGAGGGCCCCCTCTGGGGCCAACGTCCTGACTTTC; CDR3 protein: CASSLRAPSGANVLTF
clone size: NA; V gene: TRBV7-2; J gene: TRBJ1-2; CDR3 length: 13; D gene: NA; CDR3 DNA: TGTGCCAGCAGCTTAACGGGGGGCTATGGCTACACCTTC; CDR3 protein: CASSLTGGYGYTF
clone size: few; V gene: TRBV10-1; J gene: TRBJ2-5; CDR3 length: 15; D gene: TRBD2; CDR3 DNA: TGCGCCAGCAGTGAACACCGCGGGAGTGGTGAGACCCAGTACTTC; CDR3 protein: CASSEHRGSGETQYF
clone size: NA; V gene: TRBV6-5; J gene: TRBJ2-4; CDR3 length: 20; D gene: NA; CDR3 DNA: TGTGCCAGCAGTTACTGGAAACCCGGGACAAAACACGGGGGCAAAAACATTCAGTACTTC; CDR3 protein: CASSYWKPGTKHGGKNIQYF
clone size: NA; V gene: TRBV3-1; J gene: TRBJ1-4; CDR3 length: 12; D gene: NA; CDR3 DNA: TGTGCCAGCAGCCAAGATGTGGGAAAACTGTTTTTT; CDR3 protein: CASSQDVGKLFF
clone size: NA; V gene: TRBV12-3/TRBV12-4; J gene: TRBJ1-2; CDR3 length: 13; D gene: NA; CDR3 DNA: TGTGCCAGCAGGGAGGGTTATAACTATGGCTACACCTTC; CDR3 protein: CASREGYNYGYTF
clone size: NA; V gene: TRBV7-2; J gene: TRBJ2-7; CDR3 length: 13; D gene: NA; CDR3 DNA: TGTGCCAGCAGCTTACCCGGCATATACGAGCAGTACTTC; CDR3 protein: CASSLPGIYEQYF
clone size: NA; V gene: TRBV5-1; J gene: TRBJ1-2; CDR3 length: 14; D gene: TRBD1; CDR3 DNA: TGCGCCAGCAGTTCCGGGACAGAAGACTATGGCTACACCTTC; CDR3 protein: CASSSGTEDYGYTF
clone size: once; V gene: TRBV19; J gene: TRBJ2-1; CDR3 length: 13; D gene: NA; CDR3 DNA: TGTGCCAGTAGAATGGGGAGTGCGGATGAGCAGTTCTTC; CDR3 protein: CASRMGSADEQFF
clone size: NA; V gene: TRBV28; J gene: TRBJ2-7; CDR3 length: 12; D gene: NA; CDR3 DNA: TGTGCCACCGCGGGCGGAAACTACGAGCAGTACTTC; CDR3 protein: CATAGGNYEQYF
clone size: NA; V gene: TRBV6-5; J gene: TRBJ2-2; CDR3 length: 13; D gene: NA; CDR3 DNA: TGTGCCAGCAGTTTCGGAGACACCGGGGAGCTGTTTTTT; CDR3 protein: CASSFGDTGELFF
clone size: NA; V gene: TRBV5-1; J gene: TRBJ2-1; CDR3 length: 16; D gene: NA; CDR3 DNA: TGCGCCAGCACCTCCCAGGGGCTAGCGGTTACGGATGAGCAGTTCTTC; CDR3 protein: CASTSQGLAVTDEQFF
clone size: NA; V gene: TRBV3-1; J gene: TRBJ1-5; CDR3 length: 15; D gene: NA; CDR3 DNA: TGTGCCAGCAGCCAGTCTCGGGGCCGCAATCAGCCCCAGCATTTT; CDR3 protein: CASSQSRGRNQPQHF
clone size: NA; V gene: TRBV3-1; J gene: TRBJ2-5; CDR3 length: 15; D gene: NA; CDR3 DNA: TGTGCCAGCAGGGACCCCGCGAGGGCAGATGAGACCCAGTACTTC; CDR3 protein: CASRDPARADETQYF
clone size: NA; V gene: TRBV6-2/TRBV6-3; J gene: TRBJ2-7; CDR3 length: 12; D gene: NA; CDR3 DNA: TGTGCCAGCAGTTGGCACGGCGCCCCGGGGTACTTC; CDR3 protein: CASSWHGAPGYF
clone size: NA; V gene: TRBV18; J gene: TRBJ1-1; CDR3 length: 16; D gene: NA; CDR3 DNA: TGTGCCAGCTTCGGGCGGCGGACATCAGTGAACACTGAAGCTTTCTTT; CDR3 protein: CASFGRRTSVNTEAFF
clone size: NA; V gene: TRBV4-2; J gene: TRBJ1-1; CDR3 length: 16; D gene: TRBD1; CDR3 DNA: TGTGCCAGCAGCCAGGGATCGGGACAGGGGAACACTGAAGCTTTCTTT; CDR3 protein: CASSQGSGQGNTEAFF
clone size: NA; V gene: TRBV20-1; J gene: TRBJ2-1; CDR3 length: 15; D gene: TRBD2; CDR3 DNA: TGCAGTGCTAGATTACCGGGACTAGCGCACAATGAGCAGTTCTTC; CDR3 protein: CSARLPGLAHNEQFF
clone size: NA; V gene: TRBV5-1; J gene: TRBJ2-1; CDR3 length: 16; D gene: NA; CDR3 DNA: TGCGCCAGCAGCTTCCAGGAGCGGAGCTCCTACAATGAGCAGTTCTTC; CDR3 protein: CASSFQERSSYNEQFF
clone size: few; V gene: TRBV7-2; J gene: TRBJ2-2; CDR3 length: 16; D gene: TRBD2; CDR3 DNA: TGTGCCAGCAGCCCGGGACTAGCGGGAGTAACCGGGGAGCTGTTTTTT; CDR3 protein: CASSPGLAGVTGELFF
clone size: NA; V gene: TRBV2; J gene: TRBJ2-7; CDR3 length: 14; D gene: TRBD1; CDR3 DNA: TGTGCCAGCAGATCGCCGGGACAGGGTTACGAGCAGTACTTC; CDR3 protein: CASRSPGQGYEQYF
clone size: NA; V gene: TRBV20-1; J gene: TRBJ2-5; CDR3 length: 14; D gene: TRBD1; CDR3 DNA: TGCAGTGCTAGGAAGGACAGGGTCCAAGAGACCCAGTACTTC; CDR3 protein: CSARKDRVQETQYF
clone size: NA; V gene: TRBV19; J gene: TRBJ2-4; CDR3 length: 15; D gene: NA; CDR3 DNA: TGTGCCACCCGAGATGTCGGGAGAGACAAAAACATTCAGTACTTC; CDR3 protein: CATRDVGRDKNIQYF
clone size: NA; V gene: TRBV5-1; J gene: TRBJ2-1; CDR3 length: 11; D gene: NA; CDR3 DNA: TGCGCCAGCAGCTTGGAGTTCGAGCAGTTCTTC; CDR3 protein: CASSLEFEQFF
clone size: NA; V gene: TRBV9; J gene: TRBJ2-5; CDR3 length: 16; D gene: TRBD2; CDR3 DNA: TGTGCCAGCAGCCCATCCGTAGCGGGAACCGCAGAGACCCAGTACTTC; CDR3 protein: CASSPSVAGTAETQYF
clone size: NA; V gene: TRBV29-1; J gene: TRBJ2-1; CDR3 length: 13; D gene: NA; CDR3 DNA: TGCAGCGTTGAAGAGAAGACCCGGGGTGAGCAGTTCTTC; CDR3 protein: CSVEEKTRGEQFF
clone size: NA; V gene: TRBV7-3; J gene: TRBJ2-1; CDR3 length: 17; D gene: NA; CDR3 DNA: TGTGCCAGCAGCTTAACGGGCCGGCAGGCCTCCTACAATGAGCAGTTCTTC; CDR3 protein: CASSLTGRQASYNEQFF
clone size: few; V gene: TRBV24-1; J gene: TRBJ2-1; CDR3 length: 17; D gene: TRBD1; CDR3 DNA: TGTGCCACCAGTGATCCCTCCGGGACAGGGCATTACAATGAGCAGTTCTTC; CDR3 protein: CATSDPSGTGHYNEQFF
clone size: few; V gene: TRBV7-2; J gene: TRBJ2-5; CDR3 length: 13; D gene: NA; CDR3 DNA: TGTGCCAGCAGCTTAGGGCTGGAGGAGACCCAGTACTTC; CDR3 protein: CASSLGLEETQYF